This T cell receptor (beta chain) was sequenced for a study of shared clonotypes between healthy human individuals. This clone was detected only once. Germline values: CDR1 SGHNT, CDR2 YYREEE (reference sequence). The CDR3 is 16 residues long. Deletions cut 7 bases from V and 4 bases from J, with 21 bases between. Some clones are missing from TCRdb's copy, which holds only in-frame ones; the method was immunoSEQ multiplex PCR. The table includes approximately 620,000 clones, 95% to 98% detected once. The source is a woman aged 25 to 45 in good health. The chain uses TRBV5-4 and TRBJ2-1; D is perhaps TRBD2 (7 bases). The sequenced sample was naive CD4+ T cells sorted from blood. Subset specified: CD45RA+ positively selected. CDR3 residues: CASLRGGGTSYNEQFF. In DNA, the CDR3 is TGTGCCAGCCTCAGGGGCGGGGGTACGAGTTACAATGAGCAGTTCTTC.